This TCR beta chain is drawn from a study of blood T cell repertoires in COVID-19. Overall study context: T cells, B-cell-depleted T cells, or PBMCs provided the cDNA or gDNA that served as material.

V shed 3 bases, J shed 3 bases, and the junction held 4 bases outside the gene matches. The germline gives CDR1 ENHRY, CDR2 SYGVKD. There are 15 residues in the CDR3. Methods used by the authors: Reference gene primer amplification in the assay estimated nucleated cell counts. TCRdb's copy holds only in-frame clones and misses some; the assay was immunoSEQ multiplex PCR. D and trimming come from the DNA, and the V and J calls and clone size come from that table. Found here are 18,000 or so clones, approximately 80% of them singletons; the top ten hold around a sixth. Sequencing used peripheral blood. The rearrangement joins TRBV10-3 to TRBJ1-1, with 10 bases aligning to TRBD1. The TCR originated in a man in his 70s with COVID-19, enrolled during active disease. CDR3 nucleotides: TGTGCCATCAGTGATTGGGACAGGGGTCACACTGAAGCTTTCTTT. Its translation: CAISDWDRGHTEAFF.